A single sample is the source of the 9 T cell receptor beta chains below, sequenced in a study of regulatory T cells in long-lasting Graves disease. HTBI primers from iRepertoire and Arm-PCR of CDR3 regions yielded the TCR beta libraries. TCRdb reanalysed the multiplex PCR reads using MiXCR and keeps one entry per CDR3 protein. The sample holds a few hundred thousand distinct CDR3 sequences, around a fifth seen once. Time point in this sample: persistent/refractory GD, antithyroid drugs over 5 years with positive TRAb. With RNA extracted from PBMCs as input, the TCR library was made. The sequencing used peripheral blood mononuclear cells (PBMCs), collected when the disease was refractory, from a patient treated with antithyroid drugs. These receptors were obtained from a female donor with Graves disease.

This clonotype was detected ten times or more. The chain is built from TRBV2 and TRBJ1-2, with TRBD1 matching 7 bases. The CDR3 consists of 13 residues. CDR1 and CDR2 from the germline V gene are SNHLY and FYNNEI. V dropped 7 bases and J dropped 2; count of bases not matched to a gene: 4. CDR3 region: CASKDRVNYGYTF. The CDR3 DNA reads as TGTGCCAGCAAAGACAGGGTCAACTATGGCTACACCTTC.

This clonotype was seen ten or more times. This chain uses TRBV3-1 with TRBJ2-7, with D tentatively TRBD2 (5 bases). The V end was cut by 5 bases, the J end by 2 bases, with 13 bases between. CDR3 size: 14 residues. Germline V gives CDR1 LGHDT, CDR2 YNNKEL (reference sequence). The CDR3 loop reads CASSITDGAYEQYF. CDR3 nucleotides: TGTGCCAGCAGCATTACGGACGGGGCCTACGAGCAGTACTTC.

The table lists this clonotype with many counts. CDR3 sequence: CSVRTSGSYEQYF. The CDR3 DNA reads as TGCAGTGTCAGGACTAGTGGTTCCTACGAGCAGTACTTC. The chain has TRBV20-1 and TRBJ2-7, with 7 bases fitting TRBD2. Trimming at V came to 7 bases and at J to 1 base, leaving 7 bases not matched to a gene. The CDR3 spans 13 residues. Germline CDR1 is DFQATT and CDR2 is SNEGSKA (reference sequence).

This clonotype was seen repeatedly, ten times or more. The V and J genes are TRBV28 and TRBJ1-4; D ambiguous. The V end was cut by 1 base, the J end by 7 bases, with 22 bases between. From germline, CDR1 is MDHEN and CDR2 SYDVKM. The CDR3 is 18 residues long. Here the CDR3 reads CASSLSQTGQAGSEKLFF. In DNA form, the CDR3 reads TGTGCCAGCAGTTTATCACAAACCGGGCAGGCCGGGAGTGAAAAACTGTTTTTT.

The sample holds many counts of this clonotype. V is TRBV28 and J is TRBJ2-2; TRBD2 agrees at 7 bases. Germline V gives CDR1 MDHEN, CDR2 SYDVKM. This CDR3 spans 18 amino acids. Unmatched junction bases numbered 16, after V lost 4 bases and J lost 5 bases. CDR3 nucleotide sequence: TGTGCCAGCAGTTCTGTTACGGCGGGAGCCCTAAGGACCGGGGAGCTGTTTTTT. Translating it yields CASSSVTAGALRTGELFF.

J is TRBJ2-2 and V is TRBV7-9, with 9 bases that match TRBD2. This CDR3 region has 16 residues. With V trimmed by 7 bases and J by 1 base, 7 bases remained unmatched. Germline loops: CDR1 SEHNR, CDR2 FQNEAQ (reference sequence). The chain's CDR3 is CASTPLAGRNTGELFF. The CDR3 region has the DNA TGTGCCAGCACACCACTAGCGGGCAGGAACACCGGGGAGCTGTTTTTT. Supplemented by reference TRBV7-9 and TRBJ2-2, the full variable domain reads DTGVSQNPRHKITKRGQNVTFRCDPISEHNRLYWYRQTLGQGPEFLTYFQNEAQLEKSRLLSDRFSAERPKGSFSTLEIQRTEQGDSAMYLCASTPLAGRNTGELFFGEGSRLTVL.

This clonotype turned up a few times. CDR3 residues: CSGTANYGYTF. The CDR3 region has the DNA TGCAGTGGGACAGCTAACTATGGCTACACCTTC. The chain uses TRBV20-1 and TRBJ1-2; D possibly corresponds to TRBD1 (6 bases). The CDR3 runs to 11 residues. Trimming removed 7 bases from V and 0 bases from J, with 6 bases in between. Per germline, CDR1 DFQATT and CDR2 SNEGSKA (reference sequence).

This clonotype showed up many times. The genes are TRBV6-1 and TRBJ2-7; TRBD2 matches 11 bases. CDR3 length: 14 residues. Unmatched junction bases numbered 7, after V lost 6 bases and J lost 6 bases. The germline gives CDR1 MNHNS, CDR2 SASEGT. The CDR3 nucleotides read TGTGCCAGCAGCCGTCTAGCGGGAGGAGGCGAGCAGTACTTC. It codes for CASSRLAGGGEQYF.

In its sample, this clonotype was seen many times. The chain combines TRBV27 with TRBJ2-7, with 7 bases lining up with TRBD1. The length of the CDR3 is 14 residues. Germline V CDR1 and CDR2: MNHEY, SMNVEV (reference sequence). The V gene end was trimmed by 3 bases and the J gene end by 1 base; junction bases not matched to a gene: 3. This CDR3 is CASSFATGSYEQYF. In DNA, the CDR3 is TGTGCCAGCAGTTTTGCGACAGGGTCCTACGAGCAGTACTTC.